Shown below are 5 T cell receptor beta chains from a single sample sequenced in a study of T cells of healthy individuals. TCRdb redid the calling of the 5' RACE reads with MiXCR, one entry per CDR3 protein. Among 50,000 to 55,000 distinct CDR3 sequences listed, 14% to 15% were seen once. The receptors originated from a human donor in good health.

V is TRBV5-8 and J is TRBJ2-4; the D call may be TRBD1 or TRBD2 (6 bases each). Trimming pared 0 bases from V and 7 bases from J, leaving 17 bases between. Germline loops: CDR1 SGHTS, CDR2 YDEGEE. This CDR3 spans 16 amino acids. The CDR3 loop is CASSLGTGRLGNIQYF. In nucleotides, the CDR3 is TGTGCCAGCAGCTTGGGAACAGGGAGGCTAGGGAACATTCAGTACTTC.

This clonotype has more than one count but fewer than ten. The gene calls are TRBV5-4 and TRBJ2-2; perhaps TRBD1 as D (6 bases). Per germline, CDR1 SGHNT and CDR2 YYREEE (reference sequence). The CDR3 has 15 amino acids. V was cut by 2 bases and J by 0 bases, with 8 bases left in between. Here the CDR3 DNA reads TGTGCCAGCAGCTTAGACAGGTCGAACACCGGGGAGCTGTTTTTT. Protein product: CASSLDRSNTGELFF.

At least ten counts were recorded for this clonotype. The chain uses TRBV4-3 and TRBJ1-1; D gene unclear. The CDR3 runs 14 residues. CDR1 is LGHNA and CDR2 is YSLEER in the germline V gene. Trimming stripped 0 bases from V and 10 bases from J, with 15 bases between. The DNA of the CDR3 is TGCGCCAGCAGCCAAGATAGGGAGTTTGCGTTAGCTTTCTTT. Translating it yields CASSQDREFALAFF.

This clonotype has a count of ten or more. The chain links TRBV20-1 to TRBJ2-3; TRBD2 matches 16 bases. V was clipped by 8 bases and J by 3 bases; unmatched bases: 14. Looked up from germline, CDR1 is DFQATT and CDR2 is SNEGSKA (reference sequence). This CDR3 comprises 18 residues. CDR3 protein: CSFRPGLAGGPGTDTQYF. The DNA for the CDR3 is TGCAGTTTCCGGCCGGGACTAGCGGGGGGGCCGGGTACAGATACGCAGTATTTT.

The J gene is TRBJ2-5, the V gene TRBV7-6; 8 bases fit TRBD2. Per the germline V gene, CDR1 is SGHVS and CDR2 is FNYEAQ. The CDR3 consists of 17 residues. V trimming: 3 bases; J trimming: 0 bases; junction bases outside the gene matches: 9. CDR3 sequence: CASSLGLAGSYQETQYF. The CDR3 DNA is TGTGCCAGCAGCTTGGGGCTAGCGGGTTCGTACCAAGAGACCCAGTACTTC.